The clone carrying this T cell receptor beta chain has just a few counts. Its specificity is unknown. The V gene's germline CDR1 is MNHNY and CDR2 SVGAGI (reference sequence). This CDR3 spans 13 amino acids. Trimming took 8 bases from V and 4 from J, leaving 12 bases between them. The data stem from a study of shared clonotypes between healthy human individuals. The donors were all Caucasian adults (living in Nashville, Tennessee). Data came from immunoSEQ multiplex PCR; TCRdb stores just in-frame clones and leaves some out. Altogether about a million clones are present, 76% being singletons, with the ten largest covering about 1.5%. Study results and caveats: Around 5.3% of naive CD4 clonotypes were shared across a few donors.

Sample: memory CD4+ T cells sorted from blood. Sample subset: CD45RA-negative fraction. The source of this sequence is a man aged 18 to 29 in good health. The chain has TRBV6-6 and TRBJ1-3; D gene ambiguous. CDR3 residues: CASAKRTGNTIYF. DNA for the CDR3: TGTGCCAGCGCTAAGAGGACGGGAAACACCATATATTTT.